The 2 T cell receptor beta chains below were found in one sample sequenced in a study of T cell clones after liver transplantation. Profiling relied on immunoSEQ multiplex PCR, and the TCRdb table lists in-frame clones only, not all of them. This sample has roughly 51,000 clones; over 65% occur once, and the top ten carry about 10%. Sample: CD4+ T cells from blood, taken more than 52 months after liver transplant. The receptors shown here come from a human patient who received a liver transplant. Some of these T cells may belong to the graft donor.

The chain carries TRBV5-6 and TRBJ1-1; D unresolved. This CDR3 spans 13 amino acids. V was shortened by 1 base and J by 7 bases, with 11 bases between the two germline ends. Germline V gene data show CDR1 as SGHDT and CDR2 as YYEEEE. The chain's CDR3 is CASSLSGVVEAFF. The CDR3 DNA reads as TGTGCCAGCAGCTTGAGTGGCGTGGTTGAAGCTTTCTTT.

This chain joins TRBV7-9 and TRBJ2-2; 10 bases map to TRBD1. CDR3 length equals 14 residues. Trimming at V came to 6 bases and at J to 6 bases, leaving 4 bases not matched to a gene. Germline V gene sequence: CDR1 SEHNR, CDR2 FQNEAQ (reference sequence). The CDR3 loop is CASSLTGGPGELFF. The CDR3 DNA reads TGTGCCAGCAGTTTGACAGGGGGCCCCGGGGAGCTGTTTTTT.